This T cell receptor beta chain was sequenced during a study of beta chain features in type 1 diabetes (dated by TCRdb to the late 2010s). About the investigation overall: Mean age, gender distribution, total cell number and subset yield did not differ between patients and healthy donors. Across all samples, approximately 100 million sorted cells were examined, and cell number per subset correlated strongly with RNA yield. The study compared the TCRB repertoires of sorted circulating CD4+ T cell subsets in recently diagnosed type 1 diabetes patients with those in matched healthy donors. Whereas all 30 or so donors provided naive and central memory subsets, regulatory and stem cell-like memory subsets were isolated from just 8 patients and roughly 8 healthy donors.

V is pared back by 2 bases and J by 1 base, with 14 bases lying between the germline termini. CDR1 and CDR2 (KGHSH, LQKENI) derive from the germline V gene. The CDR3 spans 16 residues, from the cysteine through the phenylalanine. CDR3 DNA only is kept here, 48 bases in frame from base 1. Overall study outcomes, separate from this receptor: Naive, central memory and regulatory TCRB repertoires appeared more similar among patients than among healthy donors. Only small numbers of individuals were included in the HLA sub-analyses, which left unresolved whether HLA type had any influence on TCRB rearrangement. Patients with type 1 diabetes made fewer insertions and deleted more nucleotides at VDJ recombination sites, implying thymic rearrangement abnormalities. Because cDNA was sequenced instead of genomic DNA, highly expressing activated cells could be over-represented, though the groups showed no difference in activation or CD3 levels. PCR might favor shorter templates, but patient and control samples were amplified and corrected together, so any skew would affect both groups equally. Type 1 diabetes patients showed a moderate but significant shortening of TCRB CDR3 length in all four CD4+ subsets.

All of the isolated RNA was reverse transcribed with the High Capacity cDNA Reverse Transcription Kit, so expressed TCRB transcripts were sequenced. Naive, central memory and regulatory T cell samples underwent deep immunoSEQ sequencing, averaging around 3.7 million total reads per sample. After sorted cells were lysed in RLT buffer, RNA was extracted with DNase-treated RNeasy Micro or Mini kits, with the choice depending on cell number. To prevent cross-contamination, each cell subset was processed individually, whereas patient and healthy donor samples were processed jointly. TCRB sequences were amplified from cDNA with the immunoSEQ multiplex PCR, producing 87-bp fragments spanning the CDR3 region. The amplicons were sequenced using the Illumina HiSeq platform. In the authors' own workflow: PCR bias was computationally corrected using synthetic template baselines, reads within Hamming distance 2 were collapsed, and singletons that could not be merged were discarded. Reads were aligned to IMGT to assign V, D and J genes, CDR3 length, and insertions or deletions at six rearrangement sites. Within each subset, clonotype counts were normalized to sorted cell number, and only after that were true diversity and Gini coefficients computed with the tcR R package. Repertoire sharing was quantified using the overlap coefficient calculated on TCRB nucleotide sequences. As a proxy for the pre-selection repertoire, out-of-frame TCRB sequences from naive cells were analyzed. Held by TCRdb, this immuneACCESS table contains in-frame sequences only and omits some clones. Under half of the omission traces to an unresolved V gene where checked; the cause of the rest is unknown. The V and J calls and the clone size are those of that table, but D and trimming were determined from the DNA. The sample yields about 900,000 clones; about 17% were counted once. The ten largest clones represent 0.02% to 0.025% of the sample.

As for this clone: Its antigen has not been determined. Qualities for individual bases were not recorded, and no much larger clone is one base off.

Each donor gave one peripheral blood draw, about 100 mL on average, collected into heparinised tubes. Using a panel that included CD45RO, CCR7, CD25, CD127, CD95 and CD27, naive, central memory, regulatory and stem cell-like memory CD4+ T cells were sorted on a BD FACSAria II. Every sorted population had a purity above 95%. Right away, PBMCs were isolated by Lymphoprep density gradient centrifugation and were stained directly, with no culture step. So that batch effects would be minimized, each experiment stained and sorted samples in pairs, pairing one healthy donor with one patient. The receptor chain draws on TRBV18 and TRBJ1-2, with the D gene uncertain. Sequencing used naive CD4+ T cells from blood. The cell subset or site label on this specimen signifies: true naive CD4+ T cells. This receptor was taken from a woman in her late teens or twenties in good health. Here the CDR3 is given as CASSPAAGQYNYGYTF. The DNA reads TGTGCCAGCTCACCAGCGGCAGGCCAGTATAACTATGGCTACACCTTC.